This T cell receptor beta chain comes out of a study of T cell responses to AZD1222 COVID-19 vaccine. This clone has just one count. Here immunoSEQ multiplex PCR was the method, and the copy in TCRdb shows in-frame clones only, minus some. The data show about 77,000 clones, 80% to 95% seen once. V was pared by 3 bases and J by 5 bases, with 9 bases of the junction left unmatched. Germline CDR1 reads LNHDA; CDR2 reads SQIVND (reference sequence). The length of the CDR3 is 16 residues. This specimen was peripheral blood, taken 28 days after the second AZD1222 dose. This TCR came from an adult who received the AZD1222 COVID-19 vaccine. The gene calls are TRBV19 and TRBJ1-4, with 7 bases lining up with TRBD1. The DNA of the CDR3 is TGTGCCAGTAGTATTGGTCAGGGACAGACCAATGAAAAACTGTTTTTT. Residues: CASSIGQGQTNEKLFF.